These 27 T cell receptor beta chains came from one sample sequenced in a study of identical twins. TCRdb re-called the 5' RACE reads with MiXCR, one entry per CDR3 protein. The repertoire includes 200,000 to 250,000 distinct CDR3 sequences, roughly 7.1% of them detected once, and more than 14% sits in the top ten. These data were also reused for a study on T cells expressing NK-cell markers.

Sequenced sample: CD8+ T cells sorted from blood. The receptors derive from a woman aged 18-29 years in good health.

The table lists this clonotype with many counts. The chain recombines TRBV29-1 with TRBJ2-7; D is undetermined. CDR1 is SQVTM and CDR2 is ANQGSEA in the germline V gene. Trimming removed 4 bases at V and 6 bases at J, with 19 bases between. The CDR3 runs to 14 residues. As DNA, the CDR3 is TGCAGCGTTGGAACGACAAGTGGTTCGGTCGAGCAGTACTTC. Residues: CSVGTTSGSVEQYF.

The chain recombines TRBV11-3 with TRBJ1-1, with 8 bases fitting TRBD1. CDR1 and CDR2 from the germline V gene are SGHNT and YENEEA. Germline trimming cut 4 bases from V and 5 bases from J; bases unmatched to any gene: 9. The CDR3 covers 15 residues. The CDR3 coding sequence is TGTGCCAGCAGCTCAGGACAGGGCCGTGGTACTGAAGCTTTCTTT. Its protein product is CASSSGQGRGTEAFF.

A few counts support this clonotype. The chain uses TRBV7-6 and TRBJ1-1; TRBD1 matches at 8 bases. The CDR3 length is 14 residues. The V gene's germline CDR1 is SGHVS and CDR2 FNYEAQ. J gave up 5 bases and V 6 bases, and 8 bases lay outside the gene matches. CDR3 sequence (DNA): TGTGCCAGCAGGCCCGACAGGGGTACAACTGAAGCTTTCTTT. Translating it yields CASRPDRGTTEAFF.

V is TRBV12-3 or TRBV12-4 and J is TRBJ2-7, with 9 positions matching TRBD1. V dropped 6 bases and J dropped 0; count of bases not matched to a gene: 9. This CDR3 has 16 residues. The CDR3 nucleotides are TGTGCCAGCAGCCCGGGACAGGGCCCTTTCTCCTACGAGCAGTACTTC. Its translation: CASSPGQGPFSYEQYF.

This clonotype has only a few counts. CDR3 in DNA: TGTGCCAGCAGACAGGGGATCCGGGGGGGTAGGGAGCAGTACTTC. Amino acids: CASRQGIRGGREQYF. This rearrangement joins TRBV6-1 to TRBJ2-7; perhaps TRBD2 as D (8 bases). Germline values: CDR1 MNHNS, CDR2 SASEGT. V dropped 6 bases and J dropped 7 bases, with 22 bases sitting between them. This CDR3 contains 15 residues.

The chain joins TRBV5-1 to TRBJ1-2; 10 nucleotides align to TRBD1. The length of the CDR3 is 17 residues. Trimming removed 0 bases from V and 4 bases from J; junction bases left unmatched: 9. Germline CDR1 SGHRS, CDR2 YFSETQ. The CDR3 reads CASSLEVTGGEVYGYTF. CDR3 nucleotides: TGCGCCAGCAGCTTGGAGGTGACAGGGGGCGAGGTCTATGGCTACACCTTC.

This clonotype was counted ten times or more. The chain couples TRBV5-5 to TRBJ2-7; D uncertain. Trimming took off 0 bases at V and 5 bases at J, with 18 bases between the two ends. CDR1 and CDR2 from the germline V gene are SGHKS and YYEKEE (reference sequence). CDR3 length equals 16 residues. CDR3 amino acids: CASSLVEVGVGNEQYF. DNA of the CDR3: TGTGCCAGCAGCTTGGTAGAAGTTGGGGTAGGGAACGAGCAGTACTTC.

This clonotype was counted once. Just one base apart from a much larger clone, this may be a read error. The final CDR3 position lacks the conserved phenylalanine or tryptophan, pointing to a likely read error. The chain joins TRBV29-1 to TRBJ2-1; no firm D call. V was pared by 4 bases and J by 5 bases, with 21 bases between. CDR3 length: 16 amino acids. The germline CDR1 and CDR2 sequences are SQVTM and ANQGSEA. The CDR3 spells CSVVPPQRYAHNEQFY. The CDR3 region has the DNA TGCAGCGTTGTCCCACCTCAGCGCTACGCTCACAATGAGCAGTTCTAC.

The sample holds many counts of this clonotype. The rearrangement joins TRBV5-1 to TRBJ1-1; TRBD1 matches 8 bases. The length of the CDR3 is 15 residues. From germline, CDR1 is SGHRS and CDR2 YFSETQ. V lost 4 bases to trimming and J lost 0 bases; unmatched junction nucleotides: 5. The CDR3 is CASSAPQGVNTEAFF. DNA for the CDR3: TGCGCCAGCAGCGCGCCACAGGGGGTGAACACTGAAGCTTTCTTT.

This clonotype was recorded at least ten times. The CDR3 here is CASREDRGSYNEQFF. The DNA of the CDR3 is TGTGCCAGCAGGGAGGACAGGGGCTCCTACAATGAGCAGTTCTTC. The rearrangement uses TRBV2 and TRBJ2-1, with 9 bases identical to TRBD1. Germline V gene lookup returns CDR1 SNHLY and CDR2 FYNNEI. V lost 6 bases to trimming and J lost 0 bases; unmatched junction nucleotides: 3. The CDR3 is 15 residues long.

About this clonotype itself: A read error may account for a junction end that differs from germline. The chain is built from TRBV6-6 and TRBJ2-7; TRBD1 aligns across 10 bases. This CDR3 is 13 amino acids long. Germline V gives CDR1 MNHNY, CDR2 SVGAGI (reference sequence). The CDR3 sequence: CASSLGTGERLDF. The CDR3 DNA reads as TGTGCCAGCAGTCTCGGGACAGGGGAGCGGCTGGACTTC.

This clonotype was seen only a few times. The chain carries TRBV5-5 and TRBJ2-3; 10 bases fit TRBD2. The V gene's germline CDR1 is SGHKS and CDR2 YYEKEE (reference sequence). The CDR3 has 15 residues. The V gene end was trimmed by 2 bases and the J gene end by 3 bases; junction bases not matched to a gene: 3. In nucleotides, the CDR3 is TGTGCCAGCAGCTTTTGGACTAGCGGAACAGATACGCAGTATTTT. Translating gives CASSFWTSGTDTQYF.

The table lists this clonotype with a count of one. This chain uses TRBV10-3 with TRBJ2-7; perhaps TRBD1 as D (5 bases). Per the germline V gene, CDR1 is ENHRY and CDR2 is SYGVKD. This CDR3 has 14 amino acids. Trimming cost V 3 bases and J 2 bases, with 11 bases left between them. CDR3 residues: CAISEAGPTYEQYF. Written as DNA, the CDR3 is TGTGCCATCAGTGAAGCAGGGCCAACCTACGAGCAGTACTTC.

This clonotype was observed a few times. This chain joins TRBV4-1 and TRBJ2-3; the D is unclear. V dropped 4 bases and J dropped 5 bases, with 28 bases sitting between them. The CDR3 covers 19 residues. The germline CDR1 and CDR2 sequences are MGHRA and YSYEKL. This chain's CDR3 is CASSPSGRAQLSPQDTQYF. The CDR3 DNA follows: TGCGCCAGCAGCCCCTCGGGTAGGGCGCAACTATCACCCCAAGATACGCAGTATTTT.

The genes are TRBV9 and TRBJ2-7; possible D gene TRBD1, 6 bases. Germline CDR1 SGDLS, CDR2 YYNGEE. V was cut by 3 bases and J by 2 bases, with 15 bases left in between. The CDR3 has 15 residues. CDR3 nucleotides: TGTGCCAGCAGCGACGGACAGAACAGACCCTACGAGCAGTACTTC. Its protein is CASSDGQNRPYEQYF.

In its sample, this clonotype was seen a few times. CDR3 region: CASRDSGTDTQYF. CDR3 sequence (DNA): TGCGCCAGCAGAGACTCCGGCACAGATACGCAGTATTTT. The V gene is TRBV5-1, the J gene TRBJ2-3; D is ambiguous. This CDR3 has 13 residues. V gave up 5 bases and J gave up 1 base, with 8 bases separating them. CDR1 is SGHRS, CDR2 YFSETQ, per germline.

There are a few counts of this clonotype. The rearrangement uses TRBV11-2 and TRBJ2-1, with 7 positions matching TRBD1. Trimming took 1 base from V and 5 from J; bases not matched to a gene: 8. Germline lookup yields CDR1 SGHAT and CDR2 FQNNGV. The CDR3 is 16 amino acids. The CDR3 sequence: CASSLAPGTDHNEQFF. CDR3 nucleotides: TGTGCCAGCAGCTTAGCCCCAGGGACAGACCACAATGAGCAGTTCTTC.

Written as DNA, the CDR3 is TGTGCCAGCAGCTTTGACTGGAGCCATGAAGAGACCCAGTACTTC. Protein sequence: CASSFDWSHEETQYF. The chain uses TRBV7-8 and TRBJ2-5, with D uncertain. The CDR3 totals 15 residues. The ends were cut back, 3 bases at V and 3 bases at J, with 14 bases in the middle. CDR1 and CDR2 (germline): SGHVS, FQNEAQ.

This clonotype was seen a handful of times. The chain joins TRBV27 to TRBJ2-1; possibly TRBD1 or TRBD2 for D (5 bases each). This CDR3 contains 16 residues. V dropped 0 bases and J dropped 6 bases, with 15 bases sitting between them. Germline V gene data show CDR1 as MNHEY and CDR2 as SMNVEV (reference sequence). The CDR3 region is CASSLSAGSGSNEQFF. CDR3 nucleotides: TGTGCCAGCAGTTTATCGGCAGGGAGTGGTTCCAATGAGCAGTTCTTC.

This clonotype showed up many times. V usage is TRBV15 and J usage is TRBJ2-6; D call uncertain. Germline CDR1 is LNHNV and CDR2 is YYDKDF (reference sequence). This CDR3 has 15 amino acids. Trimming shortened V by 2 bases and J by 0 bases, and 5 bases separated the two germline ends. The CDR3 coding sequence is TGTGCCACCAGCAGATTGGACTCTGGGGCCAACGTCCTGACTTTC. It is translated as CATSRLDSGANVLTF.

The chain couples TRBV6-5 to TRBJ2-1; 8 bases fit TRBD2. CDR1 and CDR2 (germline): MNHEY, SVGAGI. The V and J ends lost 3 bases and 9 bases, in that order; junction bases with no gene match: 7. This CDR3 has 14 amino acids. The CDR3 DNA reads TGTGCCAGCAGTTATGGCCGGGAGGGCCGTGAGCAGTTCTTC. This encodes CASSYGREGREQFF.

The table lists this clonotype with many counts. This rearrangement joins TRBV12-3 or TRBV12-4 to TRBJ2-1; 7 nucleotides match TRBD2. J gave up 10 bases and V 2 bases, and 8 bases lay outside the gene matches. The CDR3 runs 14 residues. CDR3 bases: TGTGCCAGCAGTTTATCATCTTTACTAGCGGAGCAGTTCTTC. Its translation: CASSLSSLLAEQFF.

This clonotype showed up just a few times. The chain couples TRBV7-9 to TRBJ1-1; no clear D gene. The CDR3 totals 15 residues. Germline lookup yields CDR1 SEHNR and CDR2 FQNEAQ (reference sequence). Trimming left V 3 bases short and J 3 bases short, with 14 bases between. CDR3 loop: CASSLAKRRDTEAFF. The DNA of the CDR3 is TGTGCCAGCAGCTTGGCGAAACGGAGGGACACTGAAGCTTTCTTT.

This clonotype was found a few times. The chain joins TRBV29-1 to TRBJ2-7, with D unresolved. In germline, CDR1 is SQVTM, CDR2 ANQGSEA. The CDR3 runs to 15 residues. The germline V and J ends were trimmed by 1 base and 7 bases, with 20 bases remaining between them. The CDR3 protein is CSVEVPYTSAQEQYF. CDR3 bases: TGCAGCGTTGAAGTGCCCTATACGAGCGCCCAGGAGCAGTACTTC.

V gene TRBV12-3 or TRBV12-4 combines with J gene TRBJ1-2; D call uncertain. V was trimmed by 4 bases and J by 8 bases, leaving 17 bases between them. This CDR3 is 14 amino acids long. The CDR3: CASSSPQSPEGYTF. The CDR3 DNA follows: TGTGCCAGCAGTTCGCCGCAGAGCCCGGAGGGCTACACCTTC.

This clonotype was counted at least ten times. In nucleotides, the CDR3 is TGCGCCAGCAGCCAATTAACGGGACTAATTAGACATGAGCAGTTCTTC. This sequence encodes CASSQLTGLIRHEQFF. The chain combines TRBV4-3 with TRBJ2-1; 7 bases map to TRBD2. Trimming at V came to 2 bases and at J to 8 bases, leaving 12 bases not matched to a gene. The CDR3 runs 16 residues. The germline V gene has CDR1 LGHNA and CDR2 YSLEER.

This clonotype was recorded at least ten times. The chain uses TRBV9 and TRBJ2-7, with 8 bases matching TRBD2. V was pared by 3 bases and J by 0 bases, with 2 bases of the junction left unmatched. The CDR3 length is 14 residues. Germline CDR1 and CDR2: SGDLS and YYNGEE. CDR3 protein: CASSGGGHSYEQYF. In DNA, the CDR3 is TGTGCCAGCAGCGGCGGGGGGCACTCCTACGAGCAGTACTTC.